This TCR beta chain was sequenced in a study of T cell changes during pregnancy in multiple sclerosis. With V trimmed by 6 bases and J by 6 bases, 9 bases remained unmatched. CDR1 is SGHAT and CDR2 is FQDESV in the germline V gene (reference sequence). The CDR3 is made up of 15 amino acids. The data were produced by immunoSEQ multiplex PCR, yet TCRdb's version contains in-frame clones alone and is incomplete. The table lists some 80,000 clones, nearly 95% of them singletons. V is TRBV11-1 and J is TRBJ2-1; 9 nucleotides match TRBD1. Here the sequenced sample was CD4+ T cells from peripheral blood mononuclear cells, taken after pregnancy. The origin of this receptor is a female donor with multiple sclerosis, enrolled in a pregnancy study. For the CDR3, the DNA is TGTGCCAGCAGGGGGGGGACAGGGTTCCTCAATGAGCAGTTCTTC. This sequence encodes CASRGGTGFLNEQFF.